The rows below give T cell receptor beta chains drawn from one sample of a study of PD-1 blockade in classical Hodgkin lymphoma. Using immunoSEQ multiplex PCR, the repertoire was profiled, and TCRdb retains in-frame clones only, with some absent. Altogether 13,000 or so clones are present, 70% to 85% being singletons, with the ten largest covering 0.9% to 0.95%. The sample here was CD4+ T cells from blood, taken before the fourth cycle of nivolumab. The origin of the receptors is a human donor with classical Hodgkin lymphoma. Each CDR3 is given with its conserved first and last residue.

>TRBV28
CASSILNNSPLHF
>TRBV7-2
CASSLNRGADTQYF
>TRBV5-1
CASSLDGLQETQYF
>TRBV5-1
CASSILQGTYEQYF
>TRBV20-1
CSAGSSQPQHF
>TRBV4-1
CASSQDPAGGNRQPQHF
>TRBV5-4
CASSRAREQETQYF
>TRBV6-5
CASSYGRSVGSEKLFF
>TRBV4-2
CASSQDDRRGNQPQHF
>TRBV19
CAISRDRGEKLFF
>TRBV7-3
CASSLRREDTQYF
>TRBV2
CASTQAGIFNIAFF
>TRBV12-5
CASGYDGGSYEQYF
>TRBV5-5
CASSLGGPYEKLFF
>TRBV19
CASSIVAGAEETQYF
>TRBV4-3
CASSQEAGWGRGYTF
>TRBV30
CAWSKLRGYGGYTF
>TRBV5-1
CASSLGGGGTDTQYF
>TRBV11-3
CASSPLQGADTQYF
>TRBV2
CASSAGLAGGTDTQYF
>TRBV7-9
CASSFRGGTGLSYEQYF
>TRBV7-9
CASSLDLQGEAFF
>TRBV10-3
CAISEGTSGRDEQFF
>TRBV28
CASKFWTQNGYTF
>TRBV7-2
CASSLAGEGTEAFF
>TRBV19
CASSSDRGLSNEQFF
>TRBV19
CASTNGPTNTGELFF
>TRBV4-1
CASSQGSTVRSYGYTF
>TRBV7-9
CASSLSGAGPHNEQFF
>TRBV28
CASSLTGGYGYTF
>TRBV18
CASSPPLRPFQYF
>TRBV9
CASSAPGQWSTEAFF
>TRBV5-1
CASSSPGTVLTFF
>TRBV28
CASSLGGGVHVEQFF
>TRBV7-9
CASSLNGGGGYTF
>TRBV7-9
CASSLEGGSTEAFF
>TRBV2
CASSEGGGDQPQHF
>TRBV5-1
CASSYPGSGANVLTF
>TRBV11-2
CASSPQGLSTDTQYF
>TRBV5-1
CASSAAQTGTYGYTF
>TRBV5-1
CASSPTVSGVLVDTQYF